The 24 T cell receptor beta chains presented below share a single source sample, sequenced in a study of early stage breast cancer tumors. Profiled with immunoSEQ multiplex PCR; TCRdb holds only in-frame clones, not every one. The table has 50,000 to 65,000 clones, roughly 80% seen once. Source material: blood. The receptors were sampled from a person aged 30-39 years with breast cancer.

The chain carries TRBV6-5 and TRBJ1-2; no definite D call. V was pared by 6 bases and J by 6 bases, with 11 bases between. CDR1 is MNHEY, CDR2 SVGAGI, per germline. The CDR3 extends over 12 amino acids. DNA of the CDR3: TGTGCCAGCAGACTCAGTACGCATGGCTACACCTTC. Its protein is CASRLSTHGYTF.

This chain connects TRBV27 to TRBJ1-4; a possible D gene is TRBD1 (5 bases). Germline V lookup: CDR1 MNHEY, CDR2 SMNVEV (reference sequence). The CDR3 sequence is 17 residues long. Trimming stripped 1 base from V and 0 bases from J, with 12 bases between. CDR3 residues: CASSLYRTSTTNEKLFF. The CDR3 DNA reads TGTGCCAGCAGTTTATACAGGACCTCGACAACTAATGAAAAACTGTTTTTT.

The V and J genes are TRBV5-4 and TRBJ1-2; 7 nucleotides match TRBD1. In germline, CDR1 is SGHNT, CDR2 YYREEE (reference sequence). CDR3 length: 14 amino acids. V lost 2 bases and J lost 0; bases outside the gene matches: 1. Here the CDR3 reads CASSLGTANYGYTF. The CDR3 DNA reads TGTGCCAGCAGCTTAGGGACAGCTAACTATGGCTACACCTTC.

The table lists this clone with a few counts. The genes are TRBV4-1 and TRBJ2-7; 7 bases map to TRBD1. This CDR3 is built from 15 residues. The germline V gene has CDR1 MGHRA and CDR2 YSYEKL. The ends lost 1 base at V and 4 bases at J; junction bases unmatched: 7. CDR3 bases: TGCGCCAGCAGCCAAGGTAGGGGGCCCAGGTACGAGCAGTACTTC. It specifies CASSQGRGPRYEQYF.

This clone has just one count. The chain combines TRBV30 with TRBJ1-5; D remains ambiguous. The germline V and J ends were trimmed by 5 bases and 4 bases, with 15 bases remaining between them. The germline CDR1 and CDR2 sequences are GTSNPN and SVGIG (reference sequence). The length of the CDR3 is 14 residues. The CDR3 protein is CAWGLRSSNQPQHF. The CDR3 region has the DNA TGTGCCTGGGGCCTTAGGTCATCAAATCAGCCCCAGCATTTT. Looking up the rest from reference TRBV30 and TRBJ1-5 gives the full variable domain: SQTIHQWPATLVQPVGSPLSLECTVEGTSNPNLYWYRQAAGRGLQLLFYSVGIGQISSEVPQNLSASRPQDRQFILSSKKLLLSDSGFYLCAWGLRSSNQPQHFGDGTRLSIL.

In nucleotides, the CDR3 is TGTGCCAGTAGTATAGGCTACTCGGGGGCGCCTGGAAACACCATATATTTT. It is translated as CASSIGYSGAPGNTIYF. The chain recombines TRBV19 with TRBJ1-3; tentative D call: TRBD1 (6 bases). CDR3 size: 17 residues. Trimming shortened V by 1 base and J by 2 bases, and 15 bases separated the two germline ends. The germline gives CDR1 LNHDA, CDR2 SQIVND (reference sequence).

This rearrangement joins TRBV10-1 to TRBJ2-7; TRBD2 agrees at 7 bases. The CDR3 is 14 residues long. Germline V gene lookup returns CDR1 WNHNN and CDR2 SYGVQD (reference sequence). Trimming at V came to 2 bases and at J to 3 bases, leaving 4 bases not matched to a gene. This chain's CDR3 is CASSENLADYEQYF. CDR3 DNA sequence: TGCGCCAGCAGTGAGAACCTAGCGGACTACGAGCAGTACTTC.

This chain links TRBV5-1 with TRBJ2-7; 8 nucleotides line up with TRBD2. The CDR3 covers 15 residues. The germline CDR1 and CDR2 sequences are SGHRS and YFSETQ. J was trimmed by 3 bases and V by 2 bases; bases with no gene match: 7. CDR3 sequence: CASSFIAGSGYEQYF. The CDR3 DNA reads TGCGCCAGCAGCTTCATAGCGGGAAGCGGCTACGAGCAGTACTTC. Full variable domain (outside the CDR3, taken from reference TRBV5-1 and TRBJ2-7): KAGVTQTPRYLIKTRGQQVTLSCSPISGHRSVSWYQQTPGQGLQFLFEYFSETQRNKGNFPGRFSGRQFSNSRSEMNVSTLELGDSALYLCASSFIAGSGYEQYFGPGTRLTVT.

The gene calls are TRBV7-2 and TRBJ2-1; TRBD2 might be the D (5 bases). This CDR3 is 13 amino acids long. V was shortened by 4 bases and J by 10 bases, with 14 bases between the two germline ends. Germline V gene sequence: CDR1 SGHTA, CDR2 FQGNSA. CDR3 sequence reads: CASSSLIAPEQFF. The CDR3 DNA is TGTGCCAGCAGCTCCTTAATAGCGCCCGAGCAGTTCTTC.

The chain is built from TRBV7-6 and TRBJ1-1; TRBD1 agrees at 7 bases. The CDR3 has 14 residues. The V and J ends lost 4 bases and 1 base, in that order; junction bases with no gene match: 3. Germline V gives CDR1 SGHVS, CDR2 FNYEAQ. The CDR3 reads CASSSGQANTEAFF. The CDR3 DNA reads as TGTGCCAGCAGCTCCGGACAGGCGAACACTGAAGCTTTCTTT. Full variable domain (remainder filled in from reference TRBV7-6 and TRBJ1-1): GAGVSQSPRYKVTKRGQDVALRCDPISGHVSLYWYRQALGQGPEFLTYFNYEAQQDKSGLPNDRFSAERPEGSISTLTIQRTEQRDSAMYRCASSSGQANTEAFFGQGTRLTVV.

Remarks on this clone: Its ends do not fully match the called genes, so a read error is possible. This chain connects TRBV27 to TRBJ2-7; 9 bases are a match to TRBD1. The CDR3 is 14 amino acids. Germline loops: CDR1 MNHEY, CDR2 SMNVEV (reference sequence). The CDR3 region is CTSSYTDRGSEQYF. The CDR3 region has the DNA TGTACCAGCAGTTATACCGACAGGGGGAGCGAGCAGTACTTC.

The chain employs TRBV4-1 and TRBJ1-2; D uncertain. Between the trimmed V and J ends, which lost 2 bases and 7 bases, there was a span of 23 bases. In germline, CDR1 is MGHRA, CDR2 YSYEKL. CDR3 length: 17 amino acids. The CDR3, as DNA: TGCGCCAGCAGCCAAACCAACACGGGCTTCGGGGTGGGTGGCTACACCTTC. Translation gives CASSQTNTGFGVGGYTF.

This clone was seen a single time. CDR3 protein: CASSLVRQSSGNTIYF. The CDR3 region has the DNA TGTGCCAGCAGCTTGGTTAGGCAGAGCTCTGGAAACACCATATATTTT. J is TRBJ1-3 and V is TRBV5-8; unclear D gene. Germline V gene lookup returns CDR1 SGHTS and CDR2 YDEGEE. Trimming removed 0 bases from V and 0 bases from J, with 10 bases in between. The CDR3 covers 16 residues.

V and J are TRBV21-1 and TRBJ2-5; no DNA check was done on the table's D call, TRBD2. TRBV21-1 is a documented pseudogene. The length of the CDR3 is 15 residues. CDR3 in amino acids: CAAQREGQRGETQYF. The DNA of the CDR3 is TGTGCCGCCCAGCGGGAGGGCCAGAGGGGGGAGACCCAGTACTTC.

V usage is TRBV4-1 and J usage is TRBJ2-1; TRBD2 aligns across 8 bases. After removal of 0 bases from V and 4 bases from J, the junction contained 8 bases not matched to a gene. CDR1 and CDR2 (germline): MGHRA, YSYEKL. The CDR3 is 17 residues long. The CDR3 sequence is CASSQDVETSDYNEQFF. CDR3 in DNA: TGCGCCAGCAGCCAAGATGTTGAGACTAGCGATTACAATGAGCAGTTCTTC.

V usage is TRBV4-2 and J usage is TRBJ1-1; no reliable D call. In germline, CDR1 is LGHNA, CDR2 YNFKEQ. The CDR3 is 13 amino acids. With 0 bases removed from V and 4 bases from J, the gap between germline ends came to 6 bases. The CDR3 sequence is CASSQERITEAFF. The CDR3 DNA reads TGTGCCAGCAGCCAAGAAAGGATCACTGAAGCTTTCTTT.

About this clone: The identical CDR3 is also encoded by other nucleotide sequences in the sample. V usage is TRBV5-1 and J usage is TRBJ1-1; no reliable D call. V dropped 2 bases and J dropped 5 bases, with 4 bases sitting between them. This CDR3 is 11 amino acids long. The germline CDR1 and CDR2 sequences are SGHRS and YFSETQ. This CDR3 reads CASSLGTEAFF. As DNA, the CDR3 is TGCGCCAGCAGCTTAGGGACTGAAGCTTTCTTT.

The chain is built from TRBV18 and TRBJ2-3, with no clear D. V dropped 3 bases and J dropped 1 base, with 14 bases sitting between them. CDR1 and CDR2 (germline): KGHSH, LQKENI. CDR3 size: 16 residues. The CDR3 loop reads CASSPPVAGGTDTQYF. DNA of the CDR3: TGTGCCAGCTCACCCCCCGTTGCCGGCGGCACAGATACGCAGTATTTT.

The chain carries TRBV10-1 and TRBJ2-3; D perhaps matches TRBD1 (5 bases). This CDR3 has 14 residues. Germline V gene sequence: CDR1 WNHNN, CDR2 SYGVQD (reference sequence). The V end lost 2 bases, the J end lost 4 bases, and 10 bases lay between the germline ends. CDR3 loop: CASSETTAADTQYF. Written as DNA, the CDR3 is TGCGCCAGCAGTGAGACGACAGCCGCAGATACGCAGTATTTT.

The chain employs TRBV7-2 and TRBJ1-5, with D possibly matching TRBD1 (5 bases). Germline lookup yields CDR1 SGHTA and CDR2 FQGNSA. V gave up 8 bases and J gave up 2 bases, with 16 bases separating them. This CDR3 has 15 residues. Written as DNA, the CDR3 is TGTGCCAGCCGGTTTTCGCAGGGTGGCAATCAGCCCCAGCATTTT. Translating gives CASRFSQGGNQPQHF. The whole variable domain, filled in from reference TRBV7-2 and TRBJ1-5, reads GAGVSQSPSNKVTEKGKDVELRCDPISGHTALYWYRQSLGQGLEFLIYFQGNSAPDKSGLPSDRFSAERTGGSVSTLTIQRTQQEDSAVYLCASRFSQGGNQPQHFGDGTRLSIL.

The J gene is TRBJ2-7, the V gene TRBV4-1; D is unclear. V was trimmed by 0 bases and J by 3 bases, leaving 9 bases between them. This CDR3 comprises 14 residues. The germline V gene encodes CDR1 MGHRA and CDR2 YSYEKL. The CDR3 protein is CASSQDREVYEQYF. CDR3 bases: TGCGCCAGCAGCCAAGATCGAGAGGTCTACGAGCAGTACTTC.

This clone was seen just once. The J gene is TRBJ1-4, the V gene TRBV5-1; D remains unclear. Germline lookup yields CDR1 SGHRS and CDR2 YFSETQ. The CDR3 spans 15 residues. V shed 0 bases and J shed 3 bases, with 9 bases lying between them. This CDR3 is CASSLGRPANEKLFF. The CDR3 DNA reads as TGCGCCAGCAGCTTGGGGCGTCCCGCTAATGAAAAACTGTTTTTT.

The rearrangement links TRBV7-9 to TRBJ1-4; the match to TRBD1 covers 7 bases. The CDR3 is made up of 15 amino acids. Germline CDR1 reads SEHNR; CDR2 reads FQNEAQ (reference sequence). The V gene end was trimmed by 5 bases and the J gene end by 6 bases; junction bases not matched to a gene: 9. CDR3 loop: CASSDLDRYDEKLFF. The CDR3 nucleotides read TGTGCCAGCAGCGATCTGGACAGGTACGATGAAAAACTGTTTTTT.

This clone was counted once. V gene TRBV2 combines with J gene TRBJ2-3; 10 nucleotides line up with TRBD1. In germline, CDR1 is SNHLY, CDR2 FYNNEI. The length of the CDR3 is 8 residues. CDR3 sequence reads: CVGTGEYF. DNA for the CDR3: TGTGTAGGGACAGGGGAATATTTT.